This T cell receptor (beta chain) was sequenced for a study of shared clonotypes between healthy human individuals. Libraries were prepared by immunoSEQ multiplex PCR; TCRdb keeps only in-frame clonotypes and omits some of them. The table lists roughly 2,000,000 clones, approximately 92% of them singletons. Cells designated naive CD8 were CD45RO-negative and were positively selected for CCR7, with terminally differentiated effector memory CD45RA+ cells excluded. The healthy adult donors were HIV-negative and reported no recent acute infections or vaccinations. With 5 bases clipped from V and 7 bases from J, the junction kept 6 bases outside the gene matches. Germline V CDR1 and CDR2: SEHNR, FQNEAQ (reference sequence). The CDR3 spans 15 residues.

The V and J genes are TRBV7-9 and TRBJ1-4; the match to TRBD1 covers 11 bases. Sequencing used naive CD8+ T cells from PBMCs. This TCR was recovered from a man aged 18 to 35 in good health. Some clones in this sample may be carry-over from other donors' samples. DNA for the CDR3: TGTGCCAGCAGCCCATCCGGGACAGGGGGTGAAAAACTGTTTTTT. This encodes CASSPSGTGGEKLFF.